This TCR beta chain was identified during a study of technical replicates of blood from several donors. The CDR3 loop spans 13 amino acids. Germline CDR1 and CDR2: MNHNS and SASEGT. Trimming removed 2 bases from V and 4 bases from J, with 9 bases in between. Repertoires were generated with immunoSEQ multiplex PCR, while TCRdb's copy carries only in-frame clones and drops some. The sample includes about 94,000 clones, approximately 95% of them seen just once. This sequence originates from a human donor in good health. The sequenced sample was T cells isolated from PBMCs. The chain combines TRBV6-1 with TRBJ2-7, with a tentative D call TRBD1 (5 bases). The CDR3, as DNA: TGTGCCAGCAGTGAACAGGGCTGGTACGAGCAGTACTTC. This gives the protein CASSEQGWYEQYF.